A selection of T cell receptor beta chains follows, all from one sample in a study of CD8 T cells in ankylosing spondylitis. In TCRdb, the 5' RACE reads were re-called with MiXCR into one record per CDR3 protein. Of tens of thousands of distinct CDR3 sequences listed, 6% to 8% are singletons. The specimen was synovial fluid, either unsorted or a sorted T cell fraction (not recorded which). The receptors were sampled from a male donor with ankylosing spondylitis. Each CDR3 is given with its conserved first and last residue. A D gene is named only where the DNA matches it firmly. A row's size may be missing; if present it is once, few, many or a size class.

>TRBJ2-1|many|TRBV20-1|-
TGCAGTGCTACCCCGGGTAGCCCCCCACCCTACAATGAGCAGTTCTTC
CSATPGSPPPYNEQFF
>TRBJ1-5|-|TRBV12-3/TRBV12-4|-
TGTGCCAGCAGAACGCAGGGGCGAGGCAATCAGCCCCAGCATTTT
CASRTQGRGNQPQHF
>TRBJ2-1|-|TRBV3-1|TRBD2
TGTGCCTCCTGCACAGTCCCGGCTAGCGGGCGGTACAATGAGCAGTTCTTC
CASCTVPASGRYNEQFF
>TRBJ2-1|many|TRBV12-3/TRBV12-4|TRBD2
TGTGCCAGCAGTGCCCTGGGACTAGCGGGATCGGATGAGCAGTTCTTC
CASSALGLAGSDEQFF
>TRBJ1-1|many|TRBV4-3|-
TGCGCCAGCAGCCAAGGTGAGGCCAGTGAAGCTTTCTTT
CASSQGEASEAFF
>TRBJ2-2|many|TRBV4-3|-
TGCGCCAGCAGCCTCGGGACCACGAACACCGGGGAGCTGTTTTTT
CASSLGTTNTGELFF
>TRBJ1-4|many|TRBV7-9|-
TGTGCCAGCAGCCTCAGTTCCACATCTAATGAAAAACTGTTTTTT
CASSLSSTSNEKLFF
>TRBJ2-7|many|TRBV20-1|TRBD1
TGCAGTGCTAATCCACCGGGACAGGTCTTGTCCGAGCAGTACTTC
CSANPPGQVLSEQYF
>TRBJ2-7|many|TRBV7-2|TRBD1
TGTGCCAGCGTATTGGGGACAGGGGCGTTAATCTACGAGCAGTACTTC
CASVLGTGALIYEQYF
>TRBJ2-7|many|TRBV2|TRBD2
TGTGCCAGCAGTGAAGGGTGGCTAGCGGAAACAAAGCAGTACTTC
CASSEGWLAETKQYF
>TRBJ2-2|many|TRBV4-1|TRBD2
TGCGCCAGCAGCCAAGGTCTAGCGGGAGGGTACACCGGGGAGCTGTTTTTT
CASSQGLAGGYTGELFF
>TRBJ2-2|many|TRBV6-1|TRBD1
TGTGCCAGCAGTCGACAGGGGAACGACGGGGAGCTGTTTTTT
CASSRQGNDGELFF
>TRBJ2-7|many|TRBV28|TRBD2
TGTGCTACCCGGGCTAGCGGAACCTACGAGCAGTACTTC
CATRASGTYEQYF
>TRBJ2-5|many|TRBV11-2|-
TGTGCCAGCAGCCAGAGTGGGTTGGAGACCCAGTACTTC
CASSQSGLETQYF
>TRBJ2-1|many|TRBV12-3/TRBV12-4|-
TGTGCCAGCAGTTTAGCGAGGGGGGTTTGGAACAATGAGCAGTTCTTC
CASSLARGVWNNEQFF
>TRBJ1-6|-|TRBV18|-
TGTGCCAGCTCCCGGGCGGAACATAATTCACCCCTCCACTTT
CASSRAEHNSPLHF
>TRBJ2-3|few|TRBV6-2/TRBV6-3|TRBD1
TGTGCCAGCAGTTACACCAAGAGACAGGGGACAGATACGCAGTATTTT
CASSYTKRQGTDTQYF
>TRBJ2-7|-|TRBV6-2/TRBV6-3|-
TGTGCCAGCAGAACGAACGAACTCTCGAGTCGCGAGCAGTACTTC
CASRTNELSSREQYF
>TRBJ2-1|many|TRBV20-1|TRBD2
TGCAGTGCCGCAACTAGCGGGAGGGTGAATGAGCAGTTCTTC
CSAATSGRVNEQFF
>TRBJ2-1|-|TRBV20-1|TRBD2
TGCAGTGCGCTAGCGGGTGGCCAGGGGCAGTTCTTC
CSALAGGQGQFF
>TRBJ2-7|many|TRBV7-6|TRBD2
TGTGCCAGCACCCCGGGGGGGGCCTACGAGCAGTACTTC
CASTPGGAYEQYF
>TRBJ1-4|-|TRBV20-1|TRBD1
TGCAGTGCTAGAGATCCCCCAGGGGGCACAACTAATGAAAAACTGTTTTTT
CSARDPPGGTTNEKLFF
>TRBJ1-1|few|TRBV28|-
TGTGCCAGCAGGGACCAGGGGAGCGAAGCTTTCTTT
CASRDQGSEAFF
>TRBJ1-5|many|TRBV4-1|TRBD1
TGCGCCAGCAGCCAAGGGTCCGGGGGACAGGGGGGTAATCAGCCCCAGCATTTT
CASSQGSGGQGGNQPQHF
>TRBJ2-5|many|TRBV12-3/TRBV12-4|TRBD2
TGTGCCAGCAGTCCTTCGGGGGGGCGTCGAGAGACCCAGTACTTC
CASSPSGGRRETQYF
>TRBJ1-3|-|TRBV14|-
TGTGTCAGCAGCCCCCGGTCCTCCCGAAGGGCAAACACCATATATTTT
CVSSPRSSRRANTIYF
>TRBJ2-1|-|TRBV19|-
TGTGCCAGTAGTCCCGACCTTCCCCAGACCCACAATGAGCAGTTCTTC
CASSPDLPQTHNEQFF
>TRBJ2-7|many|TRBV20-1|TRBD1
TGCAGGGCAGACCGGGACAGCTCCTACGAGCAGTACTTC
CRADRDSSYEQYF
>TRBJ2-2|-|TRBV11-3|TRBD2
TGTGCCAGCAGCAGACGTAGCGGGGTGAACACCGGGGAGCTGTTTTTT
CASSRRSGVNTGELFF
>TRBJ2-7|once|TRBV11-2|-
TGTGCCAGCAGCTCGCCTAGTCTGCGGCAGTACTTC
CASSSPSLRQYF
>TRBJ2-6|-|TRBV12-3/TRBV12-4|TRBD2
TGTGCCACCCGGAGCGGGACTGGGGCCAACGTCCTGACTTTC
CATRSGTGANVLTF
>TRBJ2-2|many|TRBV12-3/TRBV12-4|TRBD2
TGTGCCAGCAGTTTACGAAGGGGAGGGACCGGGGAGCTGTTTTTT
CASSLRRGGTGELFF
>TRBJ2-7|many|TRBV14|-
TGTGCCAGCAGCCGCAGCTCCTACGAGCAGTACTTC
CASSRSSYEQYF
>TRBJ1-5|-|TRBV5-6|-
TGTGCCAGCAGCTTAAGTGGGGGGCAGCAGCCCCAGCATTTT
CASSLSGGQQPQHF
>TRBJ2-1|few|TRBV5-1|-
TGCGCCAGCAGCGCCAGCACCACCTACAATGAGCAGTTCTTC
CASSASTTYNEQFF
>TRBJ2-2|-|TRBV9|-
TGTGCCAGCAGCGTAGGGGTGGGTACCGGGGAGCTGTTTTTT
CASSVGVGTGELFF
>TRBJ1-5|many|TRBV20-1|TRBD1
TGCAGTCTACAGGGGGATAGCAATCAGCCCCAGCATTTT
CSLQGDSNQPQHF
>TRBJ1-1|few|TRBV20-1|-
TGCAGTGCTAGAAAGCCGACAGATATGAACACTGAAGCTTTCTTT
CSARKPTDMNTEAFF
>TRBJ1-1|few|TRBV5-1|-
TGCGCCAGCAGCTTGGGGCCTGCCGACACTGAAGCTTTCTTT
CASSLGPADTEAFF
>TRBJ1-1|many|TRBV5-1|-
TGCGCCAGCAGCTTAATTCCCCTACAGGACCGGACGGCGAACCTAGGAGAGGCTTTCTTT
CASSLIPLQDRTANLGEAFF
>TRBJ2-2|medium-sized|TRBV29-1|-
TGCAGCGTTCTCTCGACAGTGTCGCACGGGGAGCTGTTTTTT
CSVLSTVSHGELFF
>TRBJ1-4|few|TRBV18|TRBD1
TGTGCCAGCTCACCGACCCGGACAGGGTTCACTAATGAAAAACTGTTTTTT
CASSPTRTGFTNEKLFF
>TRBJ1-5|many|TRBV6-6|-
TGTGCCAGCAGTTACTCCGTAACCCAGTCCCAGCATTTT
CASSYSVTQSQHF
>TRBJ2-5|few|TRBV5-6|TRBD1
TGTGCCAGCAGCCCTCGGCAGGGGGTTGGAGAGACCCAGTACTTC
CASSPRQGVGETQYF
>TRBJ2-5|many|TRBV28|-
TGTGCCAGCAGTTACAACTGGGAAGAGACCCAGTACTTC
CASSYNWEETQYF
>TRBJ1-5|few|TRBV28|-
TGTGCCAGCATGGTCAGGGTTGGTCAGCCCCAGCATTTT
CASMVRVGQPQHF
>TRBJ2-1|many|TRBV2|-
TGTGCCAGCAGTGACGTCCAGAGGGTGAATGAGCAGTTCTTC
CASSDVQRVNEQFF
>TRBJ1-1|many|TRBV29-1|-
TGCAGCGTGGGATGGACAGTCGGGAACACTGAAGCTTTCTTT
CSVGWTVGNTEAFF
>TRBJ2-5|-|TRBV3-1|-
TGTGCCAGCAGCCAAGACCTCGCAGTGACAGAGACCCAGTACTTC
CASSQDLAVTETQYF
>TRBJ1-1|few|TRBV2|-
TGTGCCAGCAGTGAAAGACTGAGTGAAGCTTTCTTT
CASSERLSEAFF
>TRBJ1-1|many|TRBV4-3|-
TGCGCCAGCAGCCAACTACCCGGGGGGCTAACTGAAGCTTTCTTT
CASSQLPGGLTEAFF
>TRBJ2-5|few|TRBV20-1|-
TGCAGTGCTAGAGATCTAGTCGACGAGACCCAGTACTTC
CSARDLVDETQYF
>TRBJ2-3|few|TRBV15|-
TGTGCCACCAGCAGACGCCAGGACCCAAGCACAGATACGCAGTATTTT
CATSRRQDPSTDTQYF
>TRBJ2-1|many|TRBV29-1|-
TGCAGCGTTGGTGGGCGGGACTCCTACAATGAGCAGTTCTTC
CSVGGRDSYNEQFF
>TRBJ1-1|-|TRBV30|-
TGTGCCTGGAGATCGTGGAACACTGAAGCTTTCTTT
CAWRSWNTEAFF
>TRBJ1-6|many|TRBV28|TRBD1
TGTGCCGCAGACCAGGGACAGACCTACTATAATTCACCCCTCCACTTT
CAADQGQTYYNSPLHF